This TCR beta chain was observed in a study of cytomegalovirus exposure and HLA in healthy donors. PCR was performed using 60 Vbeta and 13 Jbeta primers. Generated by immunoSEQ multiplex PCR, the TCRdb table keeps only in-frame clones and is missing some. The sample carries roughly 150,000 clones, around two thirds recorded once. Overall study findings and caveats: Later, an analysis showed that TCR beta chains associated with HLA were more clonally expanded than others that were equally common. Later, an analysis found that common viral pathogens appeared to be linked with several of the most significant clusters.

Trimming cost V 6 bases and J 5 bases, with 10 bases left between them. The CDR3 extends over 12 amino acids. Germline values: CDR1 MNHEY, CDR2 SVGAGI. As to this clone: Its specificity is unknown.

The origin of this receptor is a young woman in good health and CMV-seronegative. The V call is TRBV6-5, the J call TRBJ1-1; the D is unclear. The sample taken for sequencing was PBMCs. CDR3 coding DNA: TGTGCCAGCAGAGAAGGCGGGACTGAAGCTTTCTTT. It specifies CASREGGTEAFF.